This T cell receptor (beta chain) emerged from a study of tumor-infiltrating lymphocytes in localized non-small cell lung cancer. Sequencing used immunoSEQ multiplex PCR; TCRdb keeps in-frame clones, though not all of them. The table shows several thousand clones, with roughly 70% occurring only once. The CDR3 has 16 amino acids. Trimming pared 0 bases from V and 4 bases from J, leaving 10 bases between. The germline gives CDR1 LGHNA, CDR2 YNFKEQ. The origin of this receptor is a human donor with non-small cell lung cancer. J is TRBJ2-6 and V is TRBV4-2, with D perhaps matching TRBD2 (6 bases). Source material: uninvolved lung tissue not adjacent to the tumor. CDR3 nucleotides: TGTGCCAGCAGCCAAGAGACGGGGGACGGGGCCAACGTCCTGACTTTC. Translation gives CASSQETGDGANVLTF.